Below are 27 T cell receptor beta chains sequenced from a single sample in a study of PD-1 blockade in classical Hodgkin lymphoma. Autologous stem cell transplantation was followed by relapse in every patient, and brentuximab vedotin exposure varied. TCRdb's copy holds only in-frame clones and misses some; the assay was immunoSEQ multiplex PCR. Altogether 80,000 to 100,000 clones are present, roughly 80% being singletons, with the ten largest covering approximately 15%. The sequencing used peripheral blood mononuclear cells (PBMCs), collected before the second cycle of nivolumab. These receptors were obtained from a human donor with classical Hodgkin lymphoma.

This clone came up once. This chain joins TRBV28 and TRBJ2-7, with a tentative D call TRBD2 (5 bases). CDR1 and CDR2 (germline): MDHEN, SYDVKM. Trimming pared 8 bases from V and 3 bases from J, leaving 14 bases between. The CDR3 extends over 13 amino acids. In DNA, the CDR3 is TGTGCCAGCTCGCGCGGACTGAACTACGAGCAGTACTTC. Amino acid sequence: CASSRGLNYEQYF.

The CDR3 sequence: CASRPSALSTDTQYF. The CDR3 bases are TGCGCCAGCAGGCCTAGCGCCCTAAGCACAGATACGCAGTATTTT. The gene calls are TRBV5-1 and TRBJ2-3; possible D gene TRBD2, 6 bases. This CDR3 comprises 15 residues. CDR1 and CDR2 (germline): SGHRS, YFSETQ. V shed 5 bases and J shed 0 bases, with 13 bases lying between them.

As regards this clone: Other DNA sequences of this sample code for an identical CDR3. V gene TRBV5-1 combines with J gene TRBJ2-7; 7 bases fit TRBD1. The CDR3 is 14 amino acids. Germline trimming cut 0 bases from V and 4 bases from J; bases unmatched to any gene: 4. Germline V lookup: CDR1 SGHRS, CDR2 YFSETQ. This chain's CDR3 is CASSLVGTAYEQYF. The CDR3 coding sequence is TGCGCCAGCAGCTTGGTGGGGACAGCGTACGAGCAGTACTTC. The full variable domain, rest sourced from reference TRBV5-1 and TRBJ2-7, is KAGVTQTPRYLIKTRGQQVTLSCSPISGHRSVSWYQQTPGQGLQFLFEYFSETQRNKGNFPGRFSGRQFSNSRSEMNVSTLELGDSALYLCASSLVGTAYEQYFGPGTRLTVT.

The V call is TRBV5-6, the J call TRBJ2-7, with 7 bases that match TRBD1. CDR3 length equals 14 residues. The germline V gene has CDR1 SGHDT and CDR2 YYEEEE. Germline trimming cut 10 bases from V and 1 base from J; bases unmatched to any gene: 11. CDR3 in amino acids: CAASRGPGSYEQYF. In DNA form, the CDR3 reads TGTGCCGCGTCGAGGGGGCCGGGGTCCTACGAGCAGTACTTC.

The chain is built from TRBV5-1 and TRBJ1-1; 10 nucleotides line up with TRBD1. V trimming: 4 bases; J trimming: 3 bases; junction bases outside the gene matches: 6. From germline, CDR1 is SGHRS and CDR2 YFSETQ. The CDR3 has 15 amino acids. The CDR3 spells CASSPTGTGDTEAFF. The CDR3 nucleotides read TGCGCCAGCAGCCCCACCGGGACAGGGGACACTGAAGCTTTCTTT.

The rearrangement uses TRBV6-1 and TRBJ1-5; no definite D call. The V gene's germline CDR1 is MNHNS and CDR2 SASEGT. Trimming left V 2 bases short and J 7 bases short, with 12 bases between. CDR3 length equals 14 residues. As DNA, the CDR3 is TGTGCCAGCAGTGAATCCTGGGGAGGACAGCCCCAGCATTTT. Translation gives CASSESWGGQPQHF.

This chain uses TRBV10-3 with TRBJ2-5; 9 bases are shared with TRBD2. V was clipped by 9 bases and J by 2 bases; unmatched bases: 4. CDR3 length equals 13 residues. CDR1 is ENHRY, CDR2 SYGVKD, per germline. The CDR3 loop reads CAIGLAGQETQYF. CDR3 DNA: TGTGCCATAGGGCTAGCGGGGCAAGAGACCCAGTACTTC.

J is TRBJ1-2 and V is TRBV5-8, with 8 positions matching TRBD1. V trimming: 4 bases; J trimming: 8 bases; junction bases outside the gene matches: 10. Germline CDR1 and CDR2: SGHTS and YDEGEE. This CDR3 has 14 residues. The CDR3 DNA is TGTGCCAGCAGCCCGACAGGGGAGTTTCGGGGCTACACCTTC. Translated, it gives CASSPTGEFRGYTF.

V gene TRBV18 combines with J gene TRBJ2-7; 7 nucleotides match TRBD2. With 4 bases clipped from V and 1 base from J, the junction kept 4 bases outside the gene matches. Germline V CDR1 and CDR2: KGHSH, LQKENI. This CDR3 contains 14 residues. CDR3 in amino acids: CASSRGRGSYEQYF. CDR3 in DNA: TGTGCCAGCTCACGTGGGAGGGGATCCTACGAGCAGTACTTC.

The V call is TRBV10-3, the J call TRBJ2-7; D is perhaps TRBD1 or TRBD2 (6 bases each). The V gene's germline CDR1 is ENHRY and CDR2 SYGVKD. The V and J ends lost 3 bases and 7 bases respectively, with 16 bases between them. The CDR3 length is 14 residues. CDR3 in DNA: TGTGCCATCAGTGATTTGGGGGGCTTTGGGGAGCAGTACTTC. It translates to CAISDLGGFGEQYF.

The V gene is TRBV30, the J gene TRBJ2-1, with 7 bases lining up with TRBD2. Germline values: CDR1 GTSNPN, CDR2 SVGIG (reference sequence). This CDR3 spans 13 amino acids. J was trimmed by 5 bases and V by 2 bases; bases with no gene match: 3. The CDR3 is CAWSRGLNNEQFF. CDR3 DNA sequence: TGTGCCTGGAGTCGGGGACTAAACAATGAGCAGTTCTTC.

This chain connects TRBV19 to TRBJ1-5; D remains ambiguous. The germline V gene has CDR1 LNHDA and CDR2 SQIVND (reference sequence). V lost 4 bases to trimming and J lost 1 base, with 11 bases between them. CDR3 length: 15 residues. The CDR3 region is CASSTQASSNQPQHF. The CDR3 DNA reads TGTGCCAGTAGTACGCAGGCATCGAGCAATCAGCCCCAGCATTTT.

This chain uses TRBV19 with TRBJ1-1; no clear D. This CDR3 has 15 residues. Trimming cost V 7 bases and J 0 bases, with 15 bases left between them. Germline CDR1 and CDR2: LNHDA and SQIVND (reference sequence). CDR3 sequence (DNA): TGTGCCAGTAATGGAGACGGATACTTGAACACTGAAGCTTTCTTT. Translating it yields CASNGDGYLNTEAFF.

The chain carries TRBV25-1 and TRBJ2-3; TRBD1 might be the D (6 bases). There are 14 residues in the CDR3. Trimming pared 5 bases from V and 4 bases from J, leaving 13 bases between. CDR1 and CDR2 (germline): MGHDK, SYGVNS. The CDR3 protein is CASSSGQSADTQYF. CDR3 bases: TGTGCCAGCAGTTCCGGACAGTCAGCAGATACGCAGTATTTT.

The V call is TRBV6-4, the J call TRBJ1-2; D is unclear. CDR3 size: 14 residues. Trimming cost V 4 bases and J 9 bases, with 18 bases left between them. Germline CDR1 is MRHNA and CDR2 is SNTAGT. CDR3 residues: CASSGSRLGGSYTF. The CDR3 region has the DNA TGTGCCAGCAGTGGATCACGTCTGGGCGGAAGCTACACCTTC.

The rearrangement joins TRBV7-8 to TRBJ2-7; a weak D match, TRBD2 (7 bases). The V gene's germline CDR1 is SGHVS and CDR2 FQNEAQ. The CDR3 runs to 14 residues. Trimming took off 2 bases at V and 5 bases at J, with 13 bases between the two ends. The CDR3 is CASSLSGGTHEQYF. For the CDR3, the DNA is TGTGCCAGCAGCTTATCGGGGGGCACGCACGAGCAGTACTTC.

V and J are TRBV10-3 and TRBJ1-2; no clear D gene. CDR1 and CDR2 from the germline V gene are ENHRY and SYGVKD. The CDR3 contains 14 residues. V dropped 2 bases and J dropped 2 bases, with 9 bases sitting between them. This CDR3 is CAISEQAGNYGYTF. CDR3 nucleotide sequence: TGTGCCATCAGTGAGCAAGCGGGAAACTATGGCTACACCTTC.

This clone showed up just once. The chain uses TRBV5-4 and TRBJ1-2; 8 bases are shared with TRBD1. The trim removed 1 base at V and 4 bases at J, leaving 6 bases unmatched. This CDR3 region has 15 residues. Germline V CDR1 and CDR2: SGHNT, YYREEE (reference sequence). CDR3 nucleotides: TGTGCCAGCAGCTTGCCAGGGGGCGAAGGCTATGGCTACACCTTC. Its translation: CASSLPGGEGYGYTF.

This chain joins TRBV30 and TRBJ1-5; the D gene is possibly TRBD1 (6 bases). This CDR3 comprises 12 residues. Trimming removed 8 bases from V and 6 bases from J, with 14 bases in between. The germline gives CDR1 GTSNPN, CDR2 SVGIG (reference sequence). The CDR3 protein is CAIGGSSQPQHF. The CDR3 region has the DNA TGTGCCATAGGGGGGTCTTCTCAGCCCCAGCATTTT.

This clone was observed a handful of times. V usage is TRBV7-9 and J usage is TRBJ1-2; TRBD1 matches 7 bases. CDR1 SEHNR and CDR2 FQNEAQ come from the germline V gene (reference sequence). The CDR3 sequence is 16 residues long. With V trimmed by 1 base and J by 0 bases, 5 bases remained unmatched. The chain's CDR3 is CASSLVGQGANYGYTF. The CDR3 nucleotides read TGTGCCAGCAGCTTAGTGGGTCAGGGGGCTAACTATGGCTACACCTTC. The full variable domain, its missing parts supplied by reference TRBV7-9 and TRBJ1-2, is DTGVSQNPRHKITKRGQNVTFRCDPISEHNRLYWYRQTLGQGPEFLTYFQNEAQLEKSRLLSDRFSAERPKGSFSTLEIQRTEQGDSAMYLCASSLVGQGANYGYTFGSGTRLTVV.

The sample holds a few counts of this clone. V and J are TRBV19 and TRBJ2-3; 10 positions agree with TRBD1. The trim removed 6 bases at V and 2 bases at J, leaving 5 bases unmatched. Germline CDR1 is LNHDA and CDR2 is SQIVND (reference sequence). The CDR3 extends over 15 amino acids. The CDR3 is CASSPGTGATDTQYF. DNA of the CDR3: TGTGCCAGTAGCCCCGGGACAGGGGCCACAGATACGCAGTATTTT.

As concerns this clone: Other DNA sequences from this sample encode an identical CDR3 as well. V is TRBV7-2 and J is TRBJ2-7, with a weak D call TRBD1 (7 bases). Germline CDR1 and CDR2: SGHTA and FQGNSA. The length of the CDR3 is 14 residues. Trimming removed 2 bases at V and 3 bases at J, with 11 bases between. The CDR3 DNA reads TGTGCCAGCAGCTTATCAGGGGGGTACTACGAGCAGTACTTC. Translation gives CASSLSGGYYEQYF.

The rearrangement uses TRBV27 and TRBJ2-1; TRBD2 aligns across 14 bases. The CDR3 totals 18 residues. The junction had 15 bases not matched to a gene; V was cut back by 8 bases and J by 6 bases. Germline CDR1 MNHEY, CDR2 SMNVEV (reference sequence). The CDR3 reads CASSRLAGGLIVSNEQFF. CDR3 DNA sequence: TGTGCCAGCTCCCGACTAGCGGGAGGGCTAATAGTGTCCAATGAGCAGTTCTTC.

The table lists this clone with a count of one. This rearrangement joins TRBV27 to TRBJ2-1; D is uncertain. This CDR3 is built from 15 residues. Trimming pared 6 bases from V and 1 base from J, leaving 13 bases between. Germline V gene sequence: CDR1 MNHEY, CDR2 SMNVEV (reference sequence). The DNA for the CDR3 is TGTGCCAGCAGCCCAACGCGACGGTCCTACAATGAGCAGTTCTTC. Translating gives CASSPTRRSYNEQFF.

This clone was found a few times. Other DNA sequences in this sample translate to the same CDR3. The chain combines TRBV5-1 with TRBJ1-1; D call uncertain. The CDR3 is made up of 13 amino acids. Between the trimmed V and J ends, which lost 0 bases and 4 bases, there was a span of 7 bases. Germline lookup yields CDR1 SGHRS and CDR2 YFSETQ. In nucleotides, the CDR3 is TGCGCCAGCAGCTTGGGGGGAGGCACTGAAGCTTTCTTT. Its translation is CASSLGGGTEAFF.

This clone has a handful of counts. The CDR3 DNA is TGTGCCAGCAGCCCATTTGGCAATCAGCCCCAGCATTTT. Residues: CASSPFGNQPQHF. This chain links TRBV7-9 with TRBJ1-5; the D is unclear. Germline CDR1 reads SEHNR; CDR2 reads FQNEAQ (reference sequence). V lost 5 bases, J lost 2 bases, and 7 bases lay in between. The CDR3 has 13 residues.

The chain is built from TRBV9 and TRBJ2-7; 9 bases map to TRBD1. V dropped 2 bases and J dropped 0; count of bases not matched to a gene: 3. The CDR3 contains 15 residues. Germline CDR1 and CDR2: SGDLS and YYNGEE. CDR3 protein: CASSVGTGNSYEQYF. DNA for the CDR3: TGTGCCAGCAGCGTCGGGACAGGGAACTCCTACGAGCAGTACTTC. The full variable domain, completed using reference TRBV9 and TRBJ2-7, is DSGVTQTPKHLITATGQRVTLRCSPRSGDLSVYWYQQSLDQGLQFLIQYYNGEERAKGNILERFSAQQFPDLHSELNLSSLELGDSALYFCASSVGTGNSYEQYFGPGTRLTVT.